The clone carrying this T cell receptor (beta chain) came up a few times. Antigen specificity is unknown. The data originate from a study of human T cells and chemical hapten exposure. Across the study: Throughout a study of 20 to 30 weeks, patients underwent weekly scalp administration of diphenylcyclopropenone doses. General study results and limits: As the donors had alopecia, their immune response may differ from healthy people's. It was expanded TCRs that formed significantly more large CDR3 similarity clusters than controls did.

A single record per CDR3 protein comes from TCRdb applying MiXCR to the RACE reads. The sample holds around 300,000 distinct CDR3 sequences; under 8% are singletons and the top ten take 8.4%. This sample's time point: patch test 1, 2 weeks after DPC sensitization. Described treatment: therapeutic diphenylcyclopropenone sensitization with weekly scalp DPC. The germline V and J ends were trimmed by 3 bases and 4 bases, with 16 bases remaining between them. Germline loops: CDR1 KGHSH, CDR2 LQKENI. The CDR3 has 17 amino acids. Sequencing used whole blood, obtained in connection with sensitization to the hapten diphenylcyclopropenone (DPC). This clonotype was sampled from a woman younger than 30 with alopecia areata. Some clones in this sample may be carry-over from other donors' samples. This chain uses TRBV18 with TRBJ2-6; tentatively, D is TRBD2 (6 bases). In DNA, the CDR3 is TGTGCCAGCTCACCCCTCCTCAGGGACTCCGGGGCCAACGTCCTGACTTTC. This codes for CASSPLLRDSGANVLTF. Variable domain in full (rest from reference TRBV18 and TRBJ2-6): NAGVMQNPRHLVRRRGQEARLRCSPMKGHSHVYWYRQLPEEGLKFMVYLQKENIIDESGMPKERFSAEFPKEGPSILRIQQVVRGDSAAYFCASSPLLRDSGANVLTFGAGSRLTVL.